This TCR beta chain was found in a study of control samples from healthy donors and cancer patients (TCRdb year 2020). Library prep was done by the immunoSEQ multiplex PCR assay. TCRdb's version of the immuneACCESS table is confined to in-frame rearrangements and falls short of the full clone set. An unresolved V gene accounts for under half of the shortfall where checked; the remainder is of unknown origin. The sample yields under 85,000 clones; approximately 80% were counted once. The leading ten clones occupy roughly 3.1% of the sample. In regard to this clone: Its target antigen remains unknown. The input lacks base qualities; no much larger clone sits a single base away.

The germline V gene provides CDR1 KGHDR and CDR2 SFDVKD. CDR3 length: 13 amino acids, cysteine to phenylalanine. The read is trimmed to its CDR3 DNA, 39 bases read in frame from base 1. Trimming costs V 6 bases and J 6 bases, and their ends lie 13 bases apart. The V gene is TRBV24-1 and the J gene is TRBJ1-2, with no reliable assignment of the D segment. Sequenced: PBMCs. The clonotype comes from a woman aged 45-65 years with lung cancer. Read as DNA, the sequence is TGTGCCACCAGTTCCGGATTATTTAATGGCTACACCTTC. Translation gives CATSSGLFNGYTF.